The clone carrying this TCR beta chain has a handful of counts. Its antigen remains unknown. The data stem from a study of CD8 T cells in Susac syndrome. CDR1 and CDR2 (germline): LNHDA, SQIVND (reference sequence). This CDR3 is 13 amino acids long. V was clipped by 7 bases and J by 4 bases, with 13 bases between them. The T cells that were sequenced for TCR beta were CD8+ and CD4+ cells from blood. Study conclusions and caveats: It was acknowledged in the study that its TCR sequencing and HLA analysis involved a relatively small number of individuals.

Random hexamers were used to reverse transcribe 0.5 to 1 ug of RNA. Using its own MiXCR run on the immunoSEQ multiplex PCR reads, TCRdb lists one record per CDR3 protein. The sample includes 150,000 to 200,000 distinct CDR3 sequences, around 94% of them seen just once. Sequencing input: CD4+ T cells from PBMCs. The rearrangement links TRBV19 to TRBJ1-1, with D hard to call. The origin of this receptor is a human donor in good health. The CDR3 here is CASIPRYSTEAFF. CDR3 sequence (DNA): TGTGCCAGTATCCCCCGATATAGCACTGAAGCTTTCTTT.